This record covers a single T cell receptor beta chain. This clone appeared a single time. Its target antigen remains unknown. No much larger clone exists at a distance of one base, and base qualities are not known. These data originate in a study of blood T cell repertoires in COVID-19 (dated by TCRdb to about 2020). Concerning the study at large: Samples covering the acute and convalescent phases of COVID-19 were provided by collaborators in the United States, Italy and Spain. The prospective study material was composed of cDNA or gDNA derived from T cells, B-cell-depleted T cells, or PBMCs. Deeply sampled blood TCRbeta repertoires from subjects exposed to, actively infected with, or recovered from COVID-19 were included in the dataset. The repertoires were released in a freely available public database meant as a resource for research on the immune response to SARS-CoV-2. Samples came from the ongoing ImmuneRACE study (first 160 participants) plus 1,254 subjects from 6 global collaborators. A de-identified subject ID, COVID-19 status, age in years and sex were almost always included in the sample metadata. Where available, HLA class I and class II types were obtained from metadata supplied by the sample provider rather than from assay-based typing. Study-wide conclusions, independent of this receptor: The quantity of clinical and demographic metadata differed by source and by participant and was supplied without curation.

The immunoSEQ Assay, a bias-controlled multiplex PCR, was used to amplify TCRbeta CDR3 regions from genomic DNA. In the original analysis: Nucleated cell counts per sample were estimated from amplification of reference gene primers within the assay. Sequence reads were collapsed and filtered to measure the absolute abundance of every unique TCRbeta CDR3 rearrangement. For each sample, productive Simpson clonality was calculated as the square root of Simpson's diversity index over productive rearrangements. Not all clones reach the TCRdb copy of this immuneACCESS table, which keeps in-frame sequences only. Checked studies attribute under half of the gap to unresolved V genes and leave the rest unexplained. V and J calls and clone size follow that table, whereas D and trimming were derived from the DNA. The sample includes approximately 81,000 clones, with roughly four fifths observed a single time. 7% to 9.5% of the sample goes to the ten largest clones.

Taken from the germline V gene (reference sequence), the CDR1 and CDR2 loops are LNHDA and SQIVND. V drops 7 bases and J drops 4 bases, leaving 14 bases in between. From the cysteine through the phenylalanine, the CDR3 covers 15 amino acids. The read is trimmed to its CDR3 DNA, 45 bases read in frame from base 1. Collaborating institutions collected whole blood in K2EDTA tubes following their own protocols. Collaborator samples were shipped for TCRbeta analysis as frozen whole blood, isolated PBMCs, or DNA extracted from either sample type. Sequencing was carried out using peripheral blood. The TCR sequence derives from a human donor in a cohort sampled during active COVID-19. The receptor chain draws on TRBV19 and TRBJ2-6; a weak D assignment points to TRBD2 (7 bases agree). The CDR3 reads as follows: CASTGGPQGANVLTF. The bases read TGTGCCAGTACGGGGGGCCCCCAGGGGGCCAACGTCCTGACTTTC.